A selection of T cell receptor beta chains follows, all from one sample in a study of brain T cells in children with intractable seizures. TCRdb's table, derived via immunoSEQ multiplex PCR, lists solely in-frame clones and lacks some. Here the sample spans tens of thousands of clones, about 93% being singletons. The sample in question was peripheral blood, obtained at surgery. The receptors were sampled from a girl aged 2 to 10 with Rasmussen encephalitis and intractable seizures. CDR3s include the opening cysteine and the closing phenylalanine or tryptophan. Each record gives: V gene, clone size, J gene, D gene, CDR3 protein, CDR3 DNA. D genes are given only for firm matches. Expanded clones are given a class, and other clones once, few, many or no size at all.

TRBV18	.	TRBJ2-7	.	CASSPGGDSGEQYF	TGTGCCAGCTCACCAGGGGGGGACAGTGGGGAGCAGTACTTC
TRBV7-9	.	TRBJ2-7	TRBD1	CASSPRDRGSYEQYF	TGTGCCAGCAGCCCCCGGGACAGGGGATCCTACGAGCAGTACTTC
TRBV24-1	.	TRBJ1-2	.	CATSDFGREDYTF	TGTGCCACCAGTGATTTCGGGCGGGAGGACTACACCTTC
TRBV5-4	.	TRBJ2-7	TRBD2	CASSKPGLAAYEQYF	TGTGCCAGCAGTAAACCGGGACTAGCGGCCTACGAGCAGTACTTC
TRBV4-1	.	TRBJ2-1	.	CASSRLANEQFF	TGCGCCAGCAGCCGGCTAGCGAATGAGCAGTTCTTC
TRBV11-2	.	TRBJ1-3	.	CASSRVRGASGNTIYF	TGTGCCAGCAGCCGCGTAAGGGGGGCATCTGGAAACACCATATATTTT
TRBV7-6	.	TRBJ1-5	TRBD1	CASSLVGTGGKWSNQPQHF	TGTGCCAGCAGCTTAGTAGGGACAGGGGGCAAGTGGAGCAATCAGCCCCAGCATTTT
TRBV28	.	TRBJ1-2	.	CASSLTGYGYTF	TGTGCCAGCAGTCTTACAGGGTATGGCTACACCTTC
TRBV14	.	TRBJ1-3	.	CASSQVSFSGNTIYF	TGTGCCAGCAGCCAAGTCTCGTTTTCTGGAAACACCATATATTTT
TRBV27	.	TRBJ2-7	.	CASSLSPVFYPGAGQYF	TGTGCCAGCAGTTTATCCCCTGTATTTTATCCAGGGGCAGGGCAGTACTTC
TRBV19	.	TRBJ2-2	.	CASNTRPGELFF	TGTGCCAGTAATACAAGGCCCGGGGAGCTGTTTTTT
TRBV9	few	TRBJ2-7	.	CASSGGLAGDSYEQYF	TGTGCCAGCAGCGGGGGGCTAGCTGGGGACTCCTACGAGCAGTACTTC
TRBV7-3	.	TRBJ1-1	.	CASSLTSEREAFF	TGTGCCAGCAGCTTAACATCGGAGAGAGAAGCTTTCTTT
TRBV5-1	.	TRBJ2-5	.	CASSLDVAKQETQYF	TGCGCCAGCAGCTTGGATGTTGCCAAACAAGAGACCCAGTACTTC
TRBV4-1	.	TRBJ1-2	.	CASSLQGIAGYTF	TGCGCCAGCAGTCTCCAGGGGATCGCTGGCTACACCTTC